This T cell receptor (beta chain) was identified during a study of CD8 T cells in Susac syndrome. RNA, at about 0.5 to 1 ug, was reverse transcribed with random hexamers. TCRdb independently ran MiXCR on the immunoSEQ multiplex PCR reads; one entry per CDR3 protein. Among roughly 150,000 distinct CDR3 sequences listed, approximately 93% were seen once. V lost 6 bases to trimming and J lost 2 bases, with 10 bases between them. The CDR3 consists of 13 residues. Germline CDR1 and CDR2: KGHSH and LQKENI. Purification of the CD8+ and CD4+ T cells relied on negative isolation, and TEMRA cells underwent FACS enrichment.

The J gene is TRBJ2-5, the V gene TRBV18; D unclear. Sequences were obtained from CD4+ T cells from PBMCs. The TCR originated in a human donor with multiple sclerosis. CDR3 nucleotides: TGTGCCAGCTCTGTCCGGTTACAAGAGACCCAGTACTTC. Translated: CASSVRLQETQYF.